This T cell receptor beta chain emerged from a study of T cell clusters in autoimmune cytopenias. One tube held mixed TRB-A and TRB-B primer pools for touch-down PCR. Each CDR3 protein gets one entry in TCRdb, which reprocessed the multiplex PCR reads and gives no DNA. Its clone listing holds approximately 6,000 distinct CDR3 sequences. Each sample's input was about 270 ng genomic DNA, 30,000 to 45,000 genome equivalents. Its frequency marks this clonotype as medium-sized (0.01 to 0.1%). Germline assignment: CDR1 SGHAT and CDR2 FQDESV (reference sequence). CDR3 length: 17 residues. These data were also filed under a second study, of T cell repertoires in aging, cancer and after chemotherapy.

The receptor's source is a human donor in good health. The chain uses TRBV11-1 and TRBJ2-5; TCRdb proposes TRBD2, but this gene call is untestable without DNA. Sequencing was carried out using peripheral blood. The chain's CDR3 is CASSLAWGAGGPETQYF. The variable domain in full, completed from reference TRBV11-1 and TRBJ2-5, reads EAEVAQSPRYKITEKSQAVAFWCDPISGHATLYWYRQILGQGPELLVQFQDESVVDDSQLPKDRFSAERLKGVDSTLKIQPAELGDSAMYLCASSLAWGAGGPETQYFGPGTRLLVL.